This entry describes one T cell receptor (beta chain). The data were obtained in a study of T cells in Graves' hyperthyroidism and ophthalmopathy. RNA transcripts yielded amplified TCR beta CDR3 regions. HTBI primers were used for first-round RT-PCR of the TCR CDR3. TCRdb redid the calling of the multiplex PCR reads with MiXCR, one entry per CDR3 protein. The sample carries about 680,000 distinct CDR3 sequences, just over 35% recorded once. Germline V gene lookup returns CDR1 LNHDA and CDR2 SQIVND (reference sequence). This CDR3 comprises 14 residues. Trimming cost V 7 bases and J 2 bases; bases outside gene matches: 3.

The sequencing sample was made of blood. The V gene is TRBV19, the J gene TRBJ1-2; 11 bases are shared with TRBD1. The clonotype originates from a woman aged 35 to 49 with Graves' hyperthyroidism. CDR3 bases: TGTGCCAGTACCCGGACAGGGGGCAACTATGGCTACACCTTC. Translated: CASTRTGGNYGYTF.